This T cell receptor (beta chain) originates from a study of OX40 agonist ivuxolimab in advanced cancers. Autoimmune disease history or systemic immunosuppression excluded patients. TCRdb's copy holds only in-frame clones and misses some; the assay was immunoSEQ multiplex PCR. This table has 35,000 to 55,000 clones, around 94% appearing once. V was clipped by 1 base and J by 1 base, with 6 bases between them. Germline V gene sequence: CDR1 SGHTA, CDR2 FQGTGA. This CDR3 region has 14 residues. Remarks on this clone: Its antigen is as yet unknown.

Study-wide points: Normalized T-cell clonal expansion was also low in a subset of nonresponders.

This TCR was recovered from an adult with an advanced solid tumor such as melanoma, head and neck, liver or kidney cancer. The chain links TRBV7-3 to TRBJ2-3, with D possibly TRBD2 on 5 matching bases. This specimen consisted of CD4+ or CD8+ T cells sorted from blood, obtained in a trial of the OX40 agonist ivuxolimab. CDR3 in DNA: TGTGCCAGCAGCTTAATGGGAGGCACAGATACGCAGTATTTT. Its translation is CASSLMGGTDTQYF.